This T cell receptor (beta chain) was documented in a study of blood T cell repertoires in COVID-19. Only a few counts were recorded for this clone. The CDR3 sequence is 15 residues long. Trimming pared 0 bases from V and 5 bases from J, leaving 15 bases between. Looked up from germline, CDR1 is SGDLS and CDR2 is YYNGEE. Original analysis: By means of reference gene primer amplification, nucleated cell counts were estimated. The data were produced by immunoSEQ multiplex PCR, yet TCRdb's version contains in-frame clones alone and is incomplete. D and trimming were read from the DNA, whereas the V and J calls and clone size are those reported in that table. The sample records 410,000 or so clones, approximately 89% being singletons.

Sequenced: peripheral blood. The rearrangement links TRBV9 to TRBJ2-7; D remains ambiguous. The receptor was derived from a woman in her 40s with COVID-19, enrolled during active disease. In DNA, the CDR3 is TGTGCCAGCAGCGTAGATGGGCTAATCGACAACGAGCAGTACTTC. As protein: CASSVDGLIDNEQYF.